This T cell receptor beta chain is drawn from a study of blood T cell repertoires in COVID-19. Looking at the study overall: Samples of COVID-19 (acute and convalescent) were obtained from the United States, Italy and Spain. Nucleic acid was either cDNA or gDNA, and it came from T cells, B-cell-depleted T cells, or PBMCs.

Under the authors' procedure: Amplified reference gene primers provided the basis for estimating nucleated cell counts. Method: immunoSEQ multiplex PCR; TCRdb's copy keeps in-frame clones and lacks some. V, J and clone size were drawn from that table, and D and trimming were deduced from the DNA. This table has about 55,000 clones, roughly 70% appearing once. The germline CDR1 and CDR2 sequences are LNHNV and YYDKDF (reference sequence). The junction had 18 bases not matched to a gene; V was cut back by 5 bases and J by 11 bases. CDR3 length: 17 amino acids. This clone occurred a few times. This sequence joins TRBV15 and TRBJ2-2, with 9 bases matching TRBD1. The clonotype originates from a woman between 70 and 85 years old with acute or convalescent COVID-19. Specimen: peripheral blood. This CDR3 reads CATSPGGTGRHRSELFF. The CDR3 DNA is TGTGCCACCAGCCCAGGGGGGACAGGGCGCCACCGGAGTGAGCTGTTTTTT.